These T cell receptor beta chains were read from a single sample in a study of T cells after yellow fever vaccination. From the 5' RACE reads, TCRdb called clonotypes with MiXCR, one entry per CDR3 protein. Of more than 450,000 distinct CDR3 sequences listed, less than 25% are singletons. Sequenced here: PBMCs, sampled roughly 20 days after the first yellow fever vaccination. The source of these receptors is a young man who received the YFV17D yellow fever vaccine. CDR3s include the opening cysteine and the closing phenylalanine or tryptophan. Fields, in order: D gene, clone size, J gene, V gene, CDR3 protein, CDR3 DNA. D genes are given only for firm matches. The size entry is marked missing in some rows and otherwise reads once, few, many or a size class.

d_gene: NA; abundance: NA; j_gene: TRBJ2-1; v_gene: TRBV4-2; CDR3aa: CASSQEELLHNEQFF; CDR3nt: TGTGCCAGCAGCCAAGAAGAGCTACTCCACAATGAGCAGTTCTTC
d_gene: NA; abundance: NA; j_gene: TRBJ2-7; v_gene: TRBV7-8; CDR3aa: CASSLGSLGEQYF; CDR3nt: TGTGCCAGCAGCTTAGGTAGCCTCGGCGAGCAGTACTTC
d_gene: NA; abundance: NA; j_gene: TRBJ2-4; v_gene: TRBV4-1; CDR3aa: CASSQEPQVLAKNIQYF; CDR3nt: TGCGCCAGCAGCCAAGAACCGCAGGTTCTAGCCAAAAACATTCAGTACTTC
d_gene: NA; abundance: NA; j_gene: TRBJ1-5; v_gene: TRBV12-3/TRBV12-4; CDR3aa: CASSWGLGGRQPQHF; CDR3nt: TGTGCCAGCAGTTGGGGTCTGGGGGGCCGTCAGCCCCAGCATTTT
d_gene: TRBD2; abundance: NA; j_gene: TRBJ2-3; v_gene: TRBV7-2; CDR3aa: CASSLRAGGPADTQYF; CDR3nt: TGTGCCAGCAGCCTCAGAGCGGGGGGGCCGGCGGATACGCAGTATTTT
d_gene: TRBD2; abundance: NA; j_gene: TRBJ2-3; v_gene: TRBV5-1; CDR3aa: CASSLNSGGYTQYF; CDR3nt: TGCGCCAGCAGCTTGAATAGCGGGGGATATACGCAGTATTTT
d_gene: NA; abundance: NA; j_gene: TRBJ2-7; v_gene: TRBV4-2; CDR3aa: CAISPGPLCYEQYF; CDR3nt: TGTGCCATCAGCCCTGGGCCCCTCTGCTACGAGCAGTACTTC
d_gene: NA; abundance: NA; j_gene: TRBJ2-4; v_gene: TRBV2; CDR3aa: CASLGGPDGAKNIQYF; CDR3nt: TGTGCCAGCTTGGGGGGGCCCGACGGAGCCAAAAACATTCAGTACTTC
d_gene: NA; abundance: NA; j_gene: TRBJ2-7; v_gene: TRBV29-1; CDR3aa: CSALDSFYEQYF; CDR3nt: TGCAGCGCGCTGGACAGCTTCTACGAGCAGTACTTC
d_gene: NA; abundance: NA; j_gene: TRBJ1-5; v_gene: TRBV12-3/TRBV12-4; CDR3aa: CASSLGARNQPQHF; CDR3nt: TGTGCCAGCAGCTTGGGGGCGCGCAATCAGCCCCAGCATTTT
d_gene: NA; abundance: NA; j_gene: TRBJ1-2; v_gene: TRBV9; CDR3aa: CASSPGVTNYGYTF; CDR3nt: TGTGCCAGCAGCCCTGGTGTAACTAACTATGGCTACACCTTC
d_gene: TRBD1; abundance: few; j_gene: TRBJ1-2; v_gene: TRBV29-1; CDR3aa: CSVTGQGDYGYTF; CDR3nt: TGCAGCGTCACGGGACAGGGTGACTATGGCTACACCTTC
d_gene: NA; abundance: NA; j_gene: TRBJ2-5; v_gene: TRBV7-2; CDR3aa: CASSRRGGGRAPETQYF; CDR3nt: TGTGCCAGCAGCCGAAGGGGGGGCGGTAGGGCCCCAGAGACCCAGTACTTC
d_gene: TRBD1; abundance: many; j_gene: TRBJ2-7; v_gene: TRBV7-9; CDR3aa: CASSLDRAGGEQYF; CDR3nt: TGTGCCAGCAGCTTAGATAGGGCAGGGGGCGAGCAGTACTTC
d_gene: NA; abundance: NA; j_gene: TRBJ2-3; v_gene: TRBV28; CDR3aa: CASSLFTDSQTDTQYF; CDR3nt: TGTGCCAGCAGTTTGTTTACGGACTCTCAAACAGATACGCAGTATTTT
d_gene: TRBD2; abundance: NA; j_gene: TRBJ2-7; v_gene: TRBV6-2/TRBV6-3; CDR3aa: CASSYYSGGNFYEQYF; CDR3nt: TGTGCCAGCAGTTACTACAGCGGGGGGAATTTCTACGAGCAGTACTTC
d_gene: NA; abundance: NA; j_gene: TRBJ1-5; v_gene: TRBV10-3; CDR3aa: CAISVSDDQPQHF; CDR3nt: TGTGCCATCAGTGTGAGCGATGATCAGCCCCAGCATTTT
d_gene: TRBD1; abundance: NA; j_gene: TRBJ2-1; v_gene: TRBV5-1; CDR3aa: CASSTTGVNNEQFF; CDR3nt: TGCGCCAGCAGCACAACAGGGGTCAACAATGAGCAGTTCTTC
d_gene: NA; abundance: many; j_gene: TRBJ2-2; v_gene: TRBV12-3/TRBV12-4; CDR3aa: CASRLDPGNTGELFF; CDR3nt: TGTGCCAGCAGACTTGACCCAGGGAACACCGGGGAGCTGTTTTTT
d_gene: NA; abundance: few; j_gene: TRBJ2-3; v_gene: TRBV29-1; CDR3aa: CSVEGQAHTDTQYF; CDR3nt: TGCAGCGTTGAGGGGCAGGCGCACACAGATACGCAGTATTTT
d_gene: TRBD1; abundance: few; j_gene: TRBJ2-2; v_gene: TRBV27; CDR3aa: CASSLGTGLNTGELFF; CDR3nt: TGTGCCAGCAGCCTCGGGACAGGCCTTAACACCGGGGAGCTGTTTTTT
d_gene: NA; abundance: NA; j_gene: TRBJ2-3; v_gene: TRBV6-5; CDR3aa: CASSHSAGAFLLADTQYF; CDR3nt: TGTGCCAGCAGTCACTCAGCCGGGGCGTTTTTGCTTGCAGATACGCAGTATTTT
d_gene: TRBD2; abundance: NA; j_gene: TRBJ2-1; v_gene: TRBV20-1; CDR3aa: CSARGLAGGQVIYNEQFF; CDR3nt: TGCAGTGCTAGAGGACTAGCGGGGGGGCAGGTTATATACAATGAGCAGTTCTTC
d_gene: TRBD2; abundance: NA; j_gene: TRBJ2-5; v_gene: TRBV5-4; CDR3aa: CASRTWAGGAGDETQYF; CDR3nt: TGTGCCAGCAGAACTTGGGCTGGTGGAGCGGGGGATGAGACCCAGTACTTC
d_gene: NA; abundance: NA; j_gene: TRBJ2-5; v_gene: TRBV29-1; CDR3aa: CSFGYLETQYF; CDR3nt: TGCAGCTTCGGGTATCTAGAGACCCAGTACTTC
d_gene: TRBD1; abundance: few; j_gene: TRBJ1-3; v_gene: TRBV6-1; CDR3aa: CASRTGAGNTIYF; CDR3nt: TGTGCCAGCAGAACAGGGGCGGGAAACACCATATATTTT
d_gene: NA; abundance: NA; j_gene: TRBJ2-5; v_gene: TRBV11-2; CDR3aa: CASSMGLEETQYF; CDR3nt: TGTGCCAGCAGCATGGGACTCGAAGAGACCCAGTACTTC
d_gene: NA; abundance: few; j_gene: TRBJ2-3; v_gene: TRBV24-1; CDR3aa: CATNGRTTDTQYF; CDR3nt: TGTGCCACCAATGGCCGGACCACAGATACGCAGTATTTT
d_gene: NA; abundance: NA; j_gene: TRBJ2-7; v_gene: TRBV29-1; CDR3aa: CSGGRPYEQYF; CDR3nt: TGCAGCGGCGGACGGCCATACGAGCAGTACTTC
d_gene: TRBD1; abundance: NA; j_gene: TRBJ2-2; v_gene: TRBV6-2/TRBV6-3; CDR3aa: CASSYLGQGNTGELFF; CDR3nt: TGTGCCAGCAGTTACCTCGGACAGGGGAACACCGGGGAGCTGTTTTTT
d_gene: TRBD1; abundance: few; j_gene: TRBJ1-1; v_gene: TRBV12-3/TRBV12-4; CDR3aa: CASSWDRDTEAFF; CDR3nt: TGTGCCAGCAGTTGGGACAGAGACACTGAAGCTTTCTTT
d_gene: TRBD1; abundance: NA; j_gene: TRBJ1-5; v_gene: TRBV24-1; CDR3aa: CATRFDRANQPQHF; CDR3nt: TGTGCCACCAGATTCGACAGGGCTAATCAGCCCCAGCATTTT
d_gene: TRBD2; abundance: NA; j_gene: TRBJ2-7; v_gene: TRBV4-3; CDR3aa: CASSQSLAGGPYEQYF; CDR3nt: TGCGCCAGCAGCCAATCGCTAGCGGGGGGGCCCTACGAGCAGTACTTC
d_gene: TRBD1; abundance: NA; j_gene: TRBJ1-4; v_gene: TRBV6-1; CDR3aa: CASTINRGAGEKLFF; CDR3nt: TGTGCCAGCACCATTAACAGGGGCGCCGGTGAAAAACTGTTTTTT
d_gene: TRBD2; abundance: NA; j_gene: TRBJ2-1; v_gene: TRBV11-1; CDR3aa: CASRGRSGTSGGSYNEQFF; CDR3nt: TGTGCCAGCAGAGGACGGTCCGGGACTAGCGGGGGTTCCTACAATGAGCAGTTCTTC
d_gene: NA; abundance: few; j_gene: TRBJ1-1; v_gene: TRBV5-1; CDR3aa: CASSSTGRTEAFF; CDR3nt: TGCGCCAGCAGCTCAACAGGGAGGACTGAAGCTTTCTTT
d_gene: NA; abundance: NA; j_gene: TRBJ2-3; v_gene: TRBV20-1; CDR3aa: CSATLAGDTQYF; CDR3nt: TGCAGTGCCACCCTGGCGGGGGATACGCAGTATTTT
d_gene: NA; abundance: NA; j_gene: TRBJ1-1; v_gene: TRBV5-1; CDR3aa: CASSLEPDRTFAEAFF; CDR3nt: TGCGCCAGCAGCTTGGAACCAGATCGGACCTTCGCTGAAGCTTTCTTT
d_gene: NA; abundance: few; j_gene: TRBJ2-5; v_gene: TRBV20-1; CDR3aa: CSEGVETQYF; CDR3nt: TGCAGTGAGGGGGTAGAGACCCAGTACTTC
d_gene: NA; abundance: NA; j_gene: TRBJ1-1; v_gene: TRBV7-2; CDR3aa: CASRLHGAMNTEAFF; CDR3nt: TGTGCCAGCAGACTACACGGCGCCATGAACACTGAAGCTTTCTTT
d_gene: NA; abundance: many; j_gene: TRBJ1-3; v_gene: TRBV29-1; CDR3aa: CSVNQGNTIYF; CDR3nt: TGCAGCGTAAACCAGGGAAACACCATATATTTT
d_gene: NA; abundance: NA; j_gene: TRBJ2-7; v_gene: TRBV6-2/TRBV6-3; CDR3aa: CASSYSSGAYYEQYF; CDR3nt: TGTGCCAGCAGTTACTCGTCAGGGGCTTACTACGAGCAGTACTTC
d_gene: TRBD2; abundance: few; j_gene: TRBJ2-5; v_gene: TRBV4-1; CDR3aa: CASSRKGRGEETQYF; CDR3nt: TGCGCCAGCAGCCGAAAAGGCCGGGGGGAAGAGACCCAGTACTTC
d_gene: NA; abundance: NA; j_gene: TRBJ2-5; v_gene: TRBV12-3/TRBV12-4; CDR3aa: CATRLRGTGETQYF; CDR3nt: TGTGCCACCCGACTCCGGGGGACGGGGGAGACCCAGTACTTC